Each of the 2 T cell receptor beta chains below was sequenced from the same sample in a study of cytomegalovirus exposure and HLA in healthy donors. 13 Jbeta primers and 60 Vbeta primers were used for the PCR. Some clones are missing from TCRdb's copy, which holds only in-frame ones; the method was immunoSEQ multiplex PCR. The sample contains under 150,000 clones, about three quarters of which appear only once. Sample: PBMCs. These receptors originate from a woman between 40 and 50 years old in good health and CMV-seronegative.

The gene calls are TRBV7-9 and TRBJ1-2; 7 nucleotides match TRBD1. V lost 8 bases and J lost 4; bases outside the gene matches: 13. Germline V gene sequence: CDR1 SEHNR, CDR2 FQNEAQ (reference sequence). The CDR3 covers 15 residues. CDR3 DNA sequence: TGTGCCAGCGCGGACAGGAACATACCTCTCTATGGCTACACCTTC. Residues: CASADRNIPLYGYTF. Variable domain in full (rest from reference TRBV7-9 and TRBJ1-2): DTGVSQNPRHKITKRGQNVTFRCDPISEHNRLYWYRQTLGQGPEFLTYFQNEAQLEKSRLLSDRFSAERPKGSFSTLEIQRTEQGDSAMYLCASADRNIPLYGYTFGSGTRLTVV.

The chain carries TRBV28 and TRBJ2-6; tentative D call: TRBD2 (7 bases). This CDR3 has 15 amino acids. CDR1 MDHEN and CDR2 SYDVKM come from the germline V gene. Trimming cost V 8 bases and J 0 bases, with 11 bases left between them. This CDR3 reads CASGGGHSGANVLTF. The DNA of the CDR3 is TGTGCCAGCGGGGGGGGACACTCTGGGGCCAACGTCCTGACTTTC.